The TCR beta chain described here comes from a study of T-cell memory formation after mild COVID-19. Study background: TCR clusters largely stayed donor specific. Whole-study results and caveats: From day 15 to 85, contracting clones were balanced between CD4 and CD8, whereas later expanders leaned toward CD4+.

The 5'RACE method, run with constant-segment primers, produced TCR alpha and TCR beta cDNA libraries (carrying sample barcodes and UMIs). Using its own MiXCR run on the 5' RACE reads, TCRdb lists one record per CDR3 protein. The sample has about 150,000 distinct CDR3 sequences, 6% to 7% seen once. The CDR3 has 12 amino acids. Per germline, CDR1 SGHAT and CDR2 FQNNGV. V was clipped by 5 bases and J by 4 bases, with 7 bases between them. This clonotype showed up many times. Its matching antigen is unknown. V is TRBV11-2 and J is TRBJ2-3; D is unclear. This TCR was sampled from an adult woman who had mild COVID-19 (a few samples of this study predate the infection). Cell type and time point are not known. Source material: PBMCs or a T cell subset sorted from them (not recorded which). The CDR3 DNA reads as TGTGCCAGCAGCACCTGGCCAGATACGCAGTATTTT. Its protein product is CASSTWPDTQYF. The full variable domain, rest sourced from reference TRBV11-2 and TRBJ2-3, is EAGVAQSPRYKIIEKRQSVAFWCNPISGHATLYWYQQILGQGPKLLIQFQNNGVVDDSQLPKDRFSAERLKGVDSTLKIQPAKLEDSAVYLCASSTWPDTQYFGPGTRLTVL.